The TCR beta chain described here comes from a study of monozygotic twins with inflammatory bowel disease. Notes on the study in general: Healthy co-twins, by inverse Simpson, had higher TCRbeta diversity than their siblings with IBD. Differing immunosuppressive treatments may have added variability to patient repertoires.

Notes on this clonotype: The antigen is unknown.

The template switching step added UMIs that contained a 6-nucleotide sample barcode. With the 5' RACE reads reprocessed, TCRdb shows one record per CDR3 protein and no DNA. The listing records around 190,000 distinct CDR3 sequences. This TCR derives from a human donor with ulcerative colitis or Crohn's disease, or a healthy co-twin of an affected twin (not recorded which). The sequencing input was blood.

Here the CDR3 reads CASSISGGNTDTQYF. V is TRBV11-2 and J is TRBJ2-3; TCRdb indicates TRBD1, and absent DNA this call remains unverified. The CDR3 is 15 residues long. In germline, CDR1 is SGHAT, CDR2 FQNNGV.